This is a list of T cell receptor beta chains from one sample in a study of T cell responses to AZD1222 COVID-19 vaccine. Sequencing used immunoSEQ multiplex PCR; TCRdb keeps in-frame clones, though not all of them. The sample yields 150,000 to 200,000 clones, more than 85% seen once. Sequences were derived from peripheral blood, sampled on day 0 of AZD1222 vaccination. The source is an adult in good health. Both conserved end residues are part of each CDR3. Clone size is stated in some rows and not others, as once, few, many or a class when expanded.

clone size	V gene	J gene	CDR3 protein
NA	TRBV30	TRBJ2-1	CAWSPTPHNEQFF
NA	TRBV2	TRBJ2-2	CASNKPMGGKNTGELFF
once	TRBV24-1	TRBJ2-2	CAADGSNTGELFF
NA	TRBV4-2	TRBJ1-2	CASSQSLGHPGYTF
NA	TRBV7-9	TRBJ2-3	CASRGGSTQYF
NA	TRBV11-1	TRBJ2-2	CASSLFEANGELFF
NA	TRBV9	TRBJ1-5	CASSVDSDQPQHF
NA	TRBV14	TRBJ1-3	CASSQGFAGNTIYF
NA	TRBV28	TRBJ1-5	CASSLGGGPQHF
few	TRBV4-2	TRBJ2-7	CASSQDGPGGSDEQYF
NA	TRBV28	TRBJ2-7	CASTPHTLPYEQYF
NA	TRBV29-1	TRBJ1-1	CSSRASDTEAFF
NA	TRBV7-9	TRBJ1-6	CASSGQGNSPLHF
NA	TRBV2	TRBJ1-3	CASSSSTGGPGNTIYF
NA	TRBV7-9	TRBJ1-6	CASSPGRRDRFDSPLHF
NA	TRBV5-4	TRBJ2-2	CASSLWGTSARELFF
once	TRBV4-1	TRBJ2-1	CASSQDGLGIRAYNEQFF
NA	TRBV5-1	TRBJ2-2	CASSDAPRGTGELFF
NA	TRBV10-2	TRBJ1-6	CASSEQANSPLHF
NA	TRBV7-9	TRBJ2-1	CASSLLGGEQFF
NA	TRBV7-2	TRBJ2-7	CASSLNGQGGSYEQYF
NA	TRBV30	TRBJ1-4	CAWSVGNGGEKLFF
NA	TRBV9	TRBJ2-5	CASSVGGTARQETQYF
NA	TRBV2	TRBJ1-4	CASKGQGEKLFF
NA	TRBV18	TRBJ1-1	CATRQGVHTEAFF
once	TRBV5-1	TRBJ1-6	CASSLVAGYGNSPLHF
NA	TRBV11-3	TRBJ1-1	CASNAGQPEAFF
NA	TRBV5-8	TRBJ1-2	CASSYWTANYGYTF
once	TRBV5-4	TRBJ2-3	CASKSGGPSTDTQYF